This T cell receptor (beta chain) was captured by sequencing in a study of blood T cells in healthy people across ages. At the level of the study: Every two T cells gave about one barcoded beta molecule via template switching. Whole-study results and caveats: Strong correlation was found linking TCR beta diversity to naive T cell percentage. The study found more naive CD4+ cells and higher diversity in long-lived than aged donors.

Comment on this clonotype: No antigen is known for it.

The second PCR ran about 6 to 11 cycles with a sample-barcoded 5' primer and J-beta primers. A single record per CDR3 protein comes from TCRdb applying MiXCR to the 5' RACE reads. The data show roughly 800,000 distinct CDR3 sequences, more than 45% seen once. This CDR3 has 18 residues. The trim removed 4 bases at V and 7 bases at J, leaving 18 bases unmatched. CDR1 is MGHRA and CDR2 is YSYEKL in the germline V gene. This sequence was found in a man aged 25 to 45 in good health. The sequencing sample was made of blood. This chain connects TRBV4-1 to TRBJ2-3, with 9 nucleotides matching TRBD2. The CDR3 spells CASSPTRMAAGGLNTQYF. CDR3 DNA sequence: TGCGCCAGCAGCCCCACACGAATGGCGGCGGGGGGGTTGAATACGCAGTATTTT.